This T cell receptor (beta chain) stems from a study of siplizumab effects on memory and regulatory T cells. The assay was immunoSEQ multiplex PCR, and TCRdb's table has in-frame clones only and misses some. Seen here are about 56,000 clones, less than 98% observed once, and the top ten hold less than 1.1%. The CDR3 is 15 residues long. With 7 bases removed from V and 2 bases from J, the gap between germline ends came to 18 bases. Germline values: CDR1 MDHEN, CDR2 SYDVKM. Points on this clone: Antigen unknown.

General study results and limits: Siplizumab significantly lowered the alloreactive sequences that could be traced to unstimulated CD4+ memory cells.

The TCR was taken from a human donor in good health. The sample comprised naive CD8+ T cells sorted from blood. This sequence joins TRBV28 and TRBJ2-7; no definite D call. CDR3 sequence (DNA): TGTGCCAGCAAATTAGTGGGCAGCCAAACCTACGAGCAGTACTTC. Protein product: CASKLVGSQTYEQYF.